A single TCR beta chain is shown here with its context. The antigen is not known. Each donor gave approximately 9.1 milliliters of peripheral blood. Alongside a J-beta primer mix, a sample-barcoded 5' primer served in a second PCR lasting 7 to 11 cycles. Every single cDNA molecule received a tag from a template-switch adaptor with 12 random nucleotides. TCRdb fed the 5' RACE reads into MiXCR, producing one record per CDR3 protein. The profile shows approximately 600,000 distinct CDR3 sequences, about 53% of them singletons. This sample is drawn from a study of blood T cells in healthy people across ages. Germline CDR1 and CDR2: SGHRS and YFSETQ. V gave up 3 bases and J gave up 8 bases, with 11 bases separating them. This CDR3 has 12 amino acids. General study findings and limits: The study found more naive CD4+ cells and higher diversity in long-lived than aged donors.

This TCR came from a man in his 60s in good health. Sequences were obtained from blood. The rearrangement joins TRBV5-1 to TRBJ1-2, with unresolved D. The CDR3 coding sequence is TGCGCCAGCAGCTCCGACTTTGACGGCTACACCTTC. Translation: CASSSDFDGYTF.